The next 5 T cell receptor beta chains were all read from a single sample in a study of breast tumors, draining lymph nodes, adjacent tissues. TCRdb redid the calling of the multiplex PCR reads with MiXCR, one entry per CDR3 protein. The sample consists of under 25,000 distinct CDR3 sequences, roughly 60% of them appearing once. What was sequenced was breast tumor tissue. These receptor sequences come from a female donor with breast cancer. Some clones in this sample may be carry-over from other donors' samples.

By frequency in the sample, this clonotype is large. The chain recombines TRBV27 with TRBJ1-3; D uncertain. V lost 0 bases and J 3 bases, leaving 6 bases between the germline ends. The CDR3 loop spans 14 amino acids. Germline V gene data show CDR1 as MNHEY and CDR2 as SMNVEV (reference sequence). CDR3 DNA: TGTGCCAGCAGTTTATCAGGGCATGGAAACACCATATATTTT. Protein sequence: CASSLSGHGNTIYF.

This clonotype ranks as medium-sized. The chain combines TRBV20-1 with TRBJ2-3; no clear D gene. The CDR3 totals 12 residues. The germline CDR1 and CDR2 sequences are DFQATT and SNEGSKA (reference sequence). Trimming pared 6 bases from V and 1 base from J, leaving 8 bases between. The CDR3 DNA reads as TGCAGTGCGTTAGAGGGCACAGATACGCAGTATTTT. Translation: CSALEGTDTQYF.

The J gene is TRBJ2-1, the V gene TRBV7-9; D perhaps matches TRBD2 (6 bases). V lost 5 bases and J 7 bases, leaving 18 bases between the germline ends. The CDR3 is made up of 15 amino acids. The V gene's germline CDR1 is SEHNR and CDR2 FQNEAQ (reference sequence). This CDR3 is CASSLGSPATNEQFF. DNA of the CDR3: TGTGCCAGCAGCCTCGGGAGCCCAGCAACTAATGAGCAGTTCTTC.

This clonotype was seen a few times. The chain links TRBV19 to TRBJ1-1; D call uncertain. Trimming cost V 9 bases and J 1 base, with 18 bases left between them. The CDR3 sequence is 15 residues long. Germline V lookup: CDR1 LNHDA, CDR2 SQIVND (reference sequence). CDR3 nucleotides: TGTGCCAGAAGACCTTCGGGCAGGCAGAACACTGAAGCTTTCTTT. Translation gives CARRPSGRQNTEAFF.

A remark on this clonotype: Just one base apart from a much larger clone, this may be a read error. The V gene is TRBV11-1, the J gene TRBJ2-4; TRBD1 matches 7 bases. The CDR3 is made up of 17 amino acids. Per the germline V gene, CDR1 is SGHAT and CDR2 is FQDESV (reference sequence). The V gene end was trimmed by 5 bases and the J gene end by 0 bases; junction bases not matched to a gene: 10. CDR3 sequence (DNA): TGTGCCAGCAGCCCCAACGGACAGGCTCTAGCCAAAAACATTCAGTACTTC. Translated: CASSPNGQALAKNIQYF. Based on the CDR3 plus reference TRBV11-1 and TRBJ2-4, the full variable domain is EAEVAQSPRYKITEKSQAVAFWCDPISGHATLYWYRQILGQGPELLVQFQDESVVDDSQLPKDRFSAERLKGVDSTLKIQPAELGDSAMYLCASSPNGQALAKNIQYFGAGTRLSVL.